A single sample gave rise to the 20 T cell receptor beta chains below, sequenced in a study of blood T cells in healthy people across ages. With a J-beta primer mix and a sample-barcoded 5' primer, a second PCR ran roughly 6 to 11 cycles. TCRdb called the 5' RACE reads again in MiXCR, with one record for every CDR3 protein. The sample comprises almost 800,000 distinct CDR3 sequences, roughly 60% of which are singletons, and 20% to 25% rests with the top ten. The sample comprised blood. The origin of the receptors is a man under 40 in good health.

The count of this clonotype is one. The chain joins TRBV25-1 to TRBJ2-7; D remains ambiguous. Looked up from germline, CDR1 is MGHDK and CDR2 is SYGVNS. The CDR3 contains 13 residues. Deletions cut 5 bases from V and 10 bases from J, with 18 bases between. The CDR3: CASSPRDRLDQYF. CDR3 DNA: TGTGCCAGCAGTCCCCGCGACCGGTTGGACCAGTACTTC.

The rearrangement joins TRBV12-3 or TRBV12-4 to TRBJ1-2, with a weak D call TRBD1 (6 bases). The CDR3 runs 14 residues. V lost 5 bases, J lost 1 base, and 11 bases lay in between. The CDR3 loop reads CASSKTGNNYGYTF. In DNA form, the CDR3 reads TGTGCCAGCAGTAAAACAGGGAATAACTATGGCTACACCTTC.

CDR3 sequence: CASSETVFRYERYF. In DNA form, the CDR3 reads TGTGCCAGCAGTGAGACAGTCTTCCGCTACGAGCGGTACTTC. The chain uses TRBV2 and TRBJ2-4, with D possibly TRBD1 on 5 matching bases. Trimming shortened V by 3 bases and J by 15 bases, and 21 bases separated the two germline ends. The CDR3 is 14 residues long. Germline V gene data show CDR1 as SNHLY and CDR2 as FYNNEI. Full variable domain (missing parts from reference TRBV2 and TRBJ2-4): EPEVTQTPSHQVTQMGQEVILRCVPISNHLYFYWYRQILGQKVEFLVSFYNNEISEKSEIFDDQFSVERPDGSNFTLKIRSTKLEDSAMYFCASSETVFRYERYFGAGTRLSVL.

This chain joins TRBV7-2 and TRBJ1-5; D is unclear. CDR1 SGHTA and CDR2 FQGNSA come from the germline V gene. V lost 5 bases and J lost 6, with 11 bases in between. The CDR3 is 13 residues long. The CDR3 protein is CASSTSWGQPQHF. Written as DNA, the CDR3 is TGTGCCAGCAGCACCTCTTGGGGTCAGCCCCAGCATTTT.

The rearrangement joins TRBV29-1 to TRBJ1-2; D is perhaps TRBD1 (5 bases). V was clipped by 7 bases and J by 3 bases, with 12 bases between them. CDR3 length: 12 residues. The germline V gene has CDR1 SQVTM and CDR2 ANQGSEA. DNA of the CDR3: TGCAGCGGCGGGGAGGGGTACTATGGCTACACCTTC. It codes for CSGGEGYYGYTF.

The chain uses TRBV29-1 and TRBJ2-1; D might be TRBD2 (6 bases). The CDR3 extends over 16 amino acids. Germline lookup yields CDR1 SQVTM and CDR2 ANQGSEA. The V and J ends lost 3 bases and 6 bases respectively, with 21 bases between them. CDR3 sequence: CSVEGSGTFFGNEQFF. CDR3 in DNA: TGCAGCGTTGAGGGATCCGGGACTTTTTTTGGCAATGAGCAGTTCTTC.

This clonotype appeared a single time. This rearrangement joins TRBV7-2 to TRBJ2-5, with D perhaps being TRBD1 or TRBD2 (5 bases each). V dropped 5 bases and J dropped 11 bases, with 30 bases sitting between them. The CDR3 loop spans 17 amino acids. CDR1 is SGHTA and CDR2 is FQGNSA in the germline V gene. Here the CDR3 DNA reads TGTGCCAGCAGCCTCTATCGGGGCGGCAGGACCTACAATGAGCAGTACTTC. Protein sequence: CASSLYRGGRTYNEQYF.

The chain joins TRBV4-3 to TRBJ2-7; D remains unclear. V was shortened by 0 bases and J by 3 bases, with 12 bases between the two germline ends. CDR3 size: 15 residues. Germline values: CDR1 LGHNA, CDR2 YSLEER. The CDR3 DNA sequence: TGCGCCAGCAGCCAAGAGGGATTGTACTTCTACGAGCAGTACTTC. It codes for CASSQEGLYFYEQYF.

This clonotype showed up just a few times. The CDR3 sequence: CASSGLQQTNSPLHF. CDR3 sequence (DNA): TGTGCCAGCAGCGGGTTACAGCAAACCAATTCACCCCTCCACTTT. V gene TRBV7-2 combines with J gene TRBJ1-6; D ambiguous. Germline-derived CDR1 and CDR2 are SGHTA and FQGNSA. The CDR3 covers 15 residues. Trimming stripped 5 bases from V and 7 bases from J, with 15 bases between.

This clonotype was seen only once. This sequence joins TRBV4-2 and TRBJ1-2; no clear D. Germline V gives CDR1 LGHNA, CDR2 YNFKEQ. V was pared by 0 bases and J by 2 bases, with 13 bases between. The CDR3 sequence is 16 residues long. CDR3 loop: CASSQDGVGANYGYTF. CDR3 DNA sequence: TGTGCCAGCAGCCAAGATGGCGTAGGAGCAAACTATGGCTACACCTTC.

The V call is TRBV9, the J call TRBJ2-1, with D unclear. CDR1 and CDR2 (germline): SGDLS, YYNGEE. V gave up 3 bases and J gave up 8 bases, with 15 bases separating them. There are 14 residues in the CDR3. The chain's CDR3 is CASSASGSGDEQFF. In nucleotides, the CDR3 is TGTGCCAGCAGCGCCAGTGGGTCTGGGGATGAGCAGTTCTTC.

The CDR3 bases are TGTGCCATCAGTGGTTCAGGGCGTGATGGCTACACCTTC. Translating gives CAISGSGRDGYTF. The chain has TRBV10-3 and TRBJ1-2; D is perhaps TRBD1 (5 bases). The CDR3 contains 13 residues. V was shortened by 4 bases and J by 6 bases, with 12 bases between the two germline ends. Germline V gene data show CDR1 as ENHRY and CDR2 as SYGVKD.

V is TRBV10-1 and J is TRBJ1-2, with a tentative D call TRBD1 (5 bases). This CDR3 has 12 amino acids. V was cut by 3 bases and J by 6 bases, with 8 bases left in between. Germline lookup yields CDR1 WNHNN and CDR2 SYGVQD (reference sequence). The CDR3 here is CASSDGTHGYTF. The CDR3, as DNA: TGCGCCAGCAGTGACGGGACGCATGGCTACACCTTC.

The gene calls are TRBV6-5 and TRBJ2-7, with TRBD1 matching over 11 bases. The ends lost 8 bases at V and 3 bases at J; junction bases unmatched: 6. Germline V gene sequence: CDR1 MNHEY, CDR2 SVGAGI. This CDR3 is built from 14 residues. CDR3 loop: CASRGGTGGYEQYF. The CDR3 bases are TGTGCCAGCCGGGGGGGGACAGGGGGCTACGAGCAGTACTTC.

The chain couples TRBV6-6 to TRBJ2-7, with TRBD1 identical over 8 bases. V lost 8 bases to trimming and J lost 2 bases; unmatched junction nucleotides: 11. Germline CDR1 MNHNY, CDR2 SVGAGI (reference sequence). The length of the CDR3 is 15 residues. CDR3 in amino acids: CASGGYGQGPYEQYF. The DNA for the CDR3 is TGTGCCAGCGGAGGATATGGACAGGGACCCTACGAGCAGTACTTC.

CDR3 sequence: CSASKGNMNTEAFF. CDR3 DNA: TGCAGTGCTTCAAAGGGGAATATGAACACTGAAGCTTTCTTT. The V gene is TRBV20-1, the J gene TRBJ1-1, with D maybe TRBD1 (5 bases). Germline-derived CDR1 and CDR2 are DFQATT and SNEGSKA (reference sequence). The CDR3 has 14 amino acids. V was pared by 5 bases and J by 0 bases, with 13 bases between.

The chain links TRBV2 to TRBJ2-5, with 9 bases matching TRBD1. Germline CDR1 reads SNHLY; CDR2 reads FYNNEI. Losses at the gene ends were 4 bases for V and 3 bases for J; bases not matched to a gene: 12. CDR3 size: 17 residues. Here the CDR3 DNA reads TGTGCCAGCAGTGCCCCCAGGACAGGGGTGACGGAAGAGACCCAGTACTTC. Translating gives CASSAPRTGVTEETQYF. Combining the CDR3 with reference TRBV2 and TRBJ2-5 gives the whole variable domain EPEVTQTPSHQVTQMGQEVILRCVPISNHLYFYWYRQILGQKVEFLVSFYNNEISEKSEIFDDQFSVERPDGSNFTLKIRSTKLEDSAMYFCASSAPRTGVTEETQYFGPGTRLLVL.

The table lists this clonotype with a few counts. The chain uses TRBV12-3 or TRBV12-4 and TRBJ2-1; TRBD2 might be the D (6 bases). V was pared by 5 bases and J by 9 bases, with 11 bases between. The CDR3 is made up of 12 amino acids. CDR3: CASSRLVSEQFF. The CDR3 coding sequence is TGTGCCAGCAGTCGACTAGTGTCTGAGCAGTTCTTC.

This clonotype was observed a handful of times. This chain joins TRBV20-1 and TRBJ2-2; D unresolved. V was pared by 6 bases and J by 4 bases, with 9 bases between. The CDR3 consists of 12 residues. In germline, CDR1 is DFQATT, CDR2 SNEGSKA (reference sequence). CDR3 sequence (DNA): TGCAGTGCAGATCGAAGCACCGGGGAGCTGTTTTTT. Protein product: CSADRSTGELFF.

This clonotype was found once. The chain uses TRBV25-1 and TRBJ1-2, with D possibly TRBD1 on 5 matching bases. This CDR3 has 16 amino acids. Germline V gene sequence: CDR1 MGHDK, CDR2 SYGVNS. V lost 4 bases to trimming and J lost 1 base, with 16 bases between them. CDR3 sequence: CASSGGSGALNYGYTF. Here the CDR3 DNA reads TGTGCCAGCAGTGGGGGCTCCGGGGCCCTTAACTATGGCTACACCTTC.